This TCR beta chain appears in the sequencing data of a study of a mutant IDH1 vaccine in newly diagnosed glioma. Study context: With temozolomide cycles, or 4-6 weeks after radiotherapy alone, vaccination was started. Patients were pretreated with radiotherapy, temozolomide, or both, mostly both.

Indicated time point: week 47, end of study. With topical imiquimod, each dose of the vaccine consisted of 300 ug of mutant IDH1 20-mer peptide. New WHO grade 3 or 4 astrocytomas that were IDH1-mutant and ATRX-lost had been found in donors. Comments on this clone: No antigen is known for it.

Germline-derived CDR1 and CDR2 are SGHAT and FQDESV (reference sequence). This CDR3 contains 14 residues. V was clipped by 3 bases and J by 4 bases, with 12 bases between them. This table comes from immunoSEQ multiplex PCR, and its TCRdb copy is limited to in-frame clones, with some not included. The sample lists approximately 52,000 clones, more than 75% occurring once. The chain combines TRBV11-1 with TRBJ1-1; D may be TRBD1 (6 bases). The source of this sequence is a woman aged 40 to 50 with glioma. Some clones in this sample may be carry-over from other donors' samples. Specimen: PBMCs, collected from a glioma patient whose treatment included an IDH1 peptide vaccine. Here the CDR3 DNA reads TGTGCCAGCAGCTTGGGGGGCCGGGGCACTGAAGCTTTCTTT. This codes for CASSLGGRGTEAFF.